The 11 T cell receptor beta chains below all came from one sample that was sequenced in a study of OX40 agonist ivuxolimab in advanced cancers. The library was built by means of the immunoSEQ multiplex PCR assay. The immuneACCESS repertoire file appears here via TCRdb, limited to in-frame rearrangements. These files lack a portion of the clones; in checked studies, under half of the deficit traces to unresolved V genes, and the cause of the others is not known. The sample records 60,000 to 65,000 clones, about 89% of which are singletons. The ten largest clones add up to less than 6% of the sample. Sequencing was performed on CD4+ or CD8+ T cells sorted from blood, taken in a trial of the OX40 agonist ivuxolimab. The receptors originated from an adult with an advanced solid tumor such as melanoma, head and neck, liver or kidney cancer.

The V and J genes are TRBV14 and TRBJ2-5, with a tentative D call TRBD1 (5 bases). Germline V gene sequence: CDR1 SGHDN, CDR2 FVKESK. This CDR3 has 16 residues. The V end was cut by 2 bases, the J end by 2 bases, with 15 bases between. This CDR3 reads CASSQTGPGAQETQYF. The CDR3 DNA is TGTGCCAGCAGCCAAACCGGCCCTGGGGCACAAGAGACCCAGTACTTC.

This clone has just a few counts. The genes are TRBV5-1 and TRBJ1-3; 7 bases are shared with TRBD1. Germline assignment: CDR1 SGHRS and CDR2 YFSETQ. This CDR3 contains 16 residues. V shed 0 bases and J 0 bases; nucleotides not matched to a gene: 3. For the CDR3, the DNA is TGCGCCAGCAGCTTGGAGGGACAGTTCTCTGGAAACACCATATATTTT. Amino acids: CASSLEGQFSGNTIYF.

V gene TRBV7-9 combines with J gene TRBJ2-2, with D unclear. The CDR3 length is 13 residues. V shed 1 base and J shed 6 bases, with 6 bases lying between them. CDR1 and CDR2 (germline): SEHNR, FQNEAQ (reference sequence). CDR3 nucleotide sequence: TGTGCCAGCAGCTTAGTTGGACCCGGGGAGCTGTTTTTT. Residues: CASSLVGPGELFF.

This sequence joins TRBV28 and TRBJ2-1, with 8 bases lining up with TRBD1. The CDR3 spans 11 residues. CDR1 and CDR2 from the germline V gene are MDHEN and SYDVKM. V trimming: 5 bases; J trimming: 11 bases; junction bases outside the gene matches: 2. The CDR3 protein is CASSQGAQQFF. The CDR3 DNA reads TGTGCCAGCAGTCAGGGGGCTCAGCAGTTCTTC. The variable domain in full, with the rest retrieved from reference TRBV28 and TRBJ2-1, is DVKVTQSSRYLVKRTGEKVFLECVQDMDHENMFWYRQDPGLGLRLIYFSYDVKMKEKGDIPEGYSVSREKKERFSLILESASTNQTSMYLCASSQGAQQFFGPGTRLTVL.

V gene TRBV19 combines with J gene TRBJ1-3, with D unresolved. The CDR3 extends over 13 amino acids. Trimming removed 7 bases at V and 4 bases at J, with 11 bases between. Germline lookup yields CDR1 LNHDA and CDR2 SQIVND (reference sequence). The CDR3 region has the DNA TGTGCCAGTAAGCCATCGTCGGGAAACACCATATATTTT. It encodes CASKPSSGNTIYF.

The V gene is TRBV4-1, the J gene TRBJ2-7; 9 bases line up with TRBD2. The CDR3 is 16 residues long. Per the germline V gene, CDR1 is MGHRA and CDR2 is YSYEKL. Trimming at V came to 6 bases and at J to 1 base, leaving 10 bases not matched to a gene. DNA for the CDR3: TGCGCCAGCAGTGGTCAGGGCGGGAGGGAGTCCTACGAGCAGTACTTC. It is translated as CASSGQGGRESYEQYF.

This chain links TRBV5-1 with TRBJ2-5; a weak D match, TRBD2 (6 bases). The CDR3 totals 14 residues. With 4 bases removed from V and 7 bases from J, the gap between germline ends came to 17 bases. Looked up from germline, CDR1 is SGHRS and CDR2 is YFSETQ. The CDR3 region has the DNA TGCGCCAGCAGCAACCCGGGGGACCGGGGGACCCAGTACTTC. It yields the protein CASSNPGDRGTQYF.

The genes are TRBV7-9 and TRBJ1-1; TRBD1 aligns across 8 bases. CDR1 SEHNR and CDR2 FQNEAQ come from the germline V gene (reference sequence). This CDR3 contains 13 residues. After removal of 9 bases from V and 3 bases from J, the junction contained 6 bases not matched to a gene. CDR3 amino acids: CARTTGAYTEAFF. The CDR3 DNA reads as TGTGCCAGAACGACAGGGGCTTACACTGAAGCTTTCTTT. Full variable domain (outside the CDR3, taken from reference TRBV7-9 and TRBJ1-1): DTGVSQNPRHKITKRGQNVTFRCDPISEHNRLYWYRQTLGQGPEFLTYFQNEAQLEKSRLLSDRFSAERPKGSFSTLEIQRTEQGDSAMYLCARTTGAYTEAFFGQGTRLTVV.

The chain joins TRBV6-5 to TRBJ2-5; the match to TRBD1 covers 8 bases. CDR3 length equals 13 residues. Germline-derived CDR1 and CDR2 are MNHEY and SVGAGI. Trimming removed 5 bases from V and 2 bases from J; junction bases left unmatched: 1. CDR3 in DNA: TGTGCCAGCAGTGGGGACAGGCAAGAGACCCAGTACTTC. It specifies CASSGDRQETQYF.

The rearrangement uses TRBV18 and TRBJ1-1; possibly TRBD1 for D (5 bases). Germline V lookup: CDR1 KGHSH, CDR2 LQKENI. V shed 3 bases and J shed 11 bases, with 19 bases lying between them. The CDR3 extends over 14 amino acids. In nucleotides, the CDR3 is TGTGCCAGCTCACCGACGTCCTCGGGACTTGAGGCTTTCTTT. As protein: CASSPTSSGLEAFF.

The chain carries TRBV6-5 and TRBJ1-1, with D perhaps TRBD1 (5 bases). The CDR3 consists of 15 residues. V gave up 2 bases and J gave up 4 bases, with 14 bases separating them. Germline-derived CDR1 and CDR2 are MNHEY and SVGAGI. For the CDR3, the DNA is TGTGCCAGCAGTTACATTGGCAGGGAATCCACTGAAGCTTTCTTT. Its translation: CASSYIGRESTEAFF.